The 7 T cell receptor beta chains below were found in one sample sequenced in a study of T cell repertoires in cytomegalovirus infection. TCRdb used MiXCR to reprocess the reads, holding one entry per CDR3 protein. Of 200,000 or so distinct CDR3 sequences in the sample, 28% are singletons; the top ten hold under 35%. Source material: PBMCs. The origin of the receptors is a human donor in good health (CMV status not recorded). Some clones in this sample may be carry-over from other donors' samples.

A few counts support this clonotype. The chain couples TRBV6-6 to TRBJ2-7; no clear D gene. The CDR3 sequence is 12 residues long. V was shortened by 0 bases and J by 7 bases, with 7 bases between the two germline ends. Per the germline V gene, CDR1 is MNHNY and CDR2 is SVGAGI (reference sequence). The CDR3 sequence: CASSYSWDEQYF. The CDR3 DNA is TGTGCCAGCAGTTACTCGTGGGATGAGCAGTACTTC.

The chain recombines TRBV5-1 with TRBJ2-7; D gene unclear. The CDR3 consists of 13 residues. The germline V gene has CDR1 SGHRS and CDR2 YFSETQ. The V end lost 1 base, the J end lost 0 bases, and 5 bases lay between the germline ends. The CDR3 reads CASSLRTSYEQYF. The DNA of the CDR3 is TGCGCCAGCAGCTTGCGGACCTCCTACGAGCAGTACTTC.

J is TRBJ2-7 and V is TRBV15; D is undetermined. Looked up from germline, CDR1 is LNHNV and CDR2 is YYDKDF (reference sequence). Trimming removed 8 bases at V and 0 bases at J, with 14 bases between. The CDR3 spans 14 residues. The CDR3, as DNA: TGTGCCACCTCATATCCTACAGACTCCTACGAGCAGTACTTC. It specifies CATSYPTDSYEQYF.

The sample holds many counts of this clonotype. J is TRBJ1-1 and V is TRBV10-3; TRBD1 might be the D (5 bases). Trimming shortened V by 11 bases and J by 0 bases, and 13 bases separated the two germline ends. Germline CDR1 is ENHRY and CDR2 is SYGVKD. CDR3 length: 13 amino acids. CDR3 bases: TGTGCCCTAAAGGCAGGGATGAACACTGAAGCTTTCTTT. This encodes CALKAGMNTEAFF.

This clonotype was counted only a few times. The chain is built from TRBV4-1 and TRBJ2-1; D not certain. The CDR3 sequence is 12 residues long. Germline V gene lookup returns CDR1 MGHRA and CDR2 YSYEKL. Between the trimmed V and J ends, which lost 1 base and 13 bases, there was a span of 11 bases. The CDR3 DNA reads as TGCGCCAGCAGCCAAGGCCCTATGTTCCAGTTCTTC. Its translation: CASSQGPMFQFF.

This chain connects TRBV5-6 to TRBJ2-3, with 7 bases matching TRBD1. The CDR3 runs to 16 residues. In germline, CDR1 is SGHDT, CDR2 YYEEEE. Trimming cost V 2 bases and J 2 bases; bases outside gene matches: 8. Here the CDR3 reads CASSFADRRSTDTQYF. CDR3 in DNA: TGTGCCAGCAGCTTTGCGGACAGGCGGTCCACAGATACGCAGTATTTT.

This chain links TRBV20-1 with TRBJ2-1; D uncertain. Trimming took off 3 bases at V and 7 bases at J, with 13 bases between the two ends. Germline values: CDR1 DFQATT, CDR2 SNEGSKA (reference sequence). CDR3 length: 13 amino acids. DNA for the CDR3: TGCAGTGCTAGGTCATCCGCTAGGAATGAGCAGTTCTTC. This codes for CSARSSARNEQFF.